The 10 T cell receptor beta chains below come from one sample, sequenced in a study of PD-L1 blockade in urothelial cancer. TCRdb's copy holds only in-frame clones and misses some; the assay was immunoSEQ multiplex PCR. The table lists tens of thousands of clones, 87% of them singletons. Specimen: PBMCs, collected around atezolizumab (anti-PD-L1) treatment. These receptors all stem from a man aged 55 to 70 with urothelial cancer.

The CDR3 DNA sequence: TGTGCCAGCAGCCCTACCCGTCGACAGGGGCCTTCGGGAAACACTGAAGCTTTCTTT. Residues: CASSPTRRQGPSGNTEAFF. The chain employs TRBV7-3 and TRBJ1-1; 8 bases align to TRBD1. The V and J ends lost 5 bases and 2 bases, in that order; junction bases with no gene match: 19. The CDR3 runs to 19 residues. Germline lookup yields CDR1 SGHTA and CDR2 FQGTGA.

V is TRBV6-6 and J is TRBJ2-1; no clear D gene. V lost 0 bases to trimming and J lost 7 bases, with 7 bases between them. The CDR3 runs 13 residues. CDR1 MNHNY and CDR2 SVGAGI come from the germline V gene (reference sequence). The DNA of the CDR3 is TGTGCCAGCAGTTACTCTATGCGGAATGAGCAGTTCTTC. Encoded protein: CASSYSMRNEQFF.

This chain's CDR3 is CASSQEQQGAVDTQYF. DNA for the CDR3: TGCGCCAGCAGCCAAGAGCAACAGGGGGCTGTAGATACGCAGTATTTT. The genes are TRBV4-1 and TRBJ2-3; the match to TRBD1 covers 9 bases. Trimming at V came to 0 bases and at J to 5 bases, leaving 6 bases not matched to a gene. The length of the CDR3 is 16 residues. From germline, CDR1 is MGHRA and CDR2 YSYEKL.

This chain links TRBV6-5 with TRBJ1-5; 10 bases are shared with TRBD1. The junction had 4 bases not matched to a gene; V was cut back by 3 bases and J by 8 bases. The CDR3 consists of 14 residues. Germline values: CDR1 MNHEY, CDR2 SVGAGI. The CDR3 region is CASSYLDRGKPQHF. The CDR3 nucleotides read TGTGCCAGCAGTTATCTGGACAGGGGGAAGCCCCAGCATTTT.

This clone was observed a single time. This chain connects TRBV7-9 to TRBJ2-3; possibly TRBD1 for D (5 bases). The CDR3 sequence is 15 residues long. V lost 2 bases to trimming and J lost 0 bases, with 9 bases between them. Germline CDR1 is SEHNR and CDR2 is FQNEAQ (reference sequence). The CDR3 bases are TGTGCCAGCAGCTTATCGACAGCTAGCACAGATACGCAGTATTTT. It translates to CASSLSTASTDTQYF.

The rearrangement uses TRBV4-1 and TRBJ2-3, with 8 bases matching TRBD1. Germline loops: CDR1 MGHRA, CDR2 YSYEKL. V was pared by 4 bases and J by 4 bases, with 4 bases of the junction left unmatched. The CDR3 length is 14 residues. The CDR3 nucleotides are TGCGCCAGCAGCCTTGGACAGGGAGCAGATACGCAGTATTTT. Its protein is CASSLGQGADTQYF.

This clone appeared a few times. The V gene is TRBV19, the J gene TRBJ1-3; D might be TRBD1 (5 bases). Trimming left V 8 bases short and J 0 bases short, with 11 bases between. Germline lookup yields CDR1 LNHDA and CDR2 SQIVND (reference sequence). CDR3 length equals 14 residues. The DNA for the CDR3 is TGTGCCAGTGGACAATCTAGCTCTGGAAACACCATATATTTT. Translating gives CASGQSSSGNTIYF.

This clone was observed a few times. The rearrangement links TRBV5-6 to TRBJ1-1, with D perhaps matching TRBD1 (5 bases). The V end was cut by 1 base, the J end by 3 bases, with 10 bases between. The germline V gene encodes CDR1 SGHDT and CDR2 YYEEEE. The CDR3 loop spans 14 amino acids. The CDR3 region is CASSLPGLYTEAFF. The CDR3 DNA sequence: TGTGCCAGCAGCTTGCCAGGGTTGTACACTGAAGCTTTCTTT.

The chain employs TRBV7-8 and TRBJ2-7, with TRBD1 matching over 7 bases. This CDR3 is built from 14 residues. CDR1 is SGHVS and CDR2 is FQNEAQ in the germline V gene. The trim removed 1 base at V and 7 bases at J, leaving 7 bases unmatched. The CDR3: CASSLGRQGREQYF. Here the CDR3 DNA reads TGTGCCAGCAGCTTAGGACGACAGGGACGAGAGCAGTACTTC.

The chain uses TRBV25-1 and TRBJ1-2, with a tentative D call TRBD1 (5 bases). Trimming stripped 2 bases from V and 2 bases from J, with 15 bases between. Germline CDR1 reads MGHDK; CDR2 reads SYGVNS. The CDR3 consists of 16 residues. DNA for the CDR3: TGTGCCAGCAGTGAAGTGGGGGGACTAAACAACTATGGCTACACCTTC. This sequence encodes CASSEVGGLNNYGYTF.